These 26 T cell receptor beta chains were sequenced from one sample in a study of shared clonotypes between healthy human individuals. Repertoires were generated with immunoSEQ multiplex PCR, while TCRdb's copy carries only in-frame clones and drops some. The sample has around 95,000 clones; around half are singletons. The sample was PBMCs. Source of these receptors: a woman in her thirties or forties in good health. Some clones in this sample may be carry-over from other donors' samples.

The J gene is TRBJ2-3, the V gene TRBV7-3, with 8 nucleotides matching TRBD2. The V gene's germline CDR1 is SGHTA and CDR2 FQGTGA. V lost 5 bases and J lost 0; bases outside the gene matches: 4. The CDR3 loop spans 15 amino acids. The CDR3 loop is CASSQLAGSTDTQYF. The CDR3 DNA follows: TGTGCCAGCAGCCAGCTAGCGGGCAGCACAGATACGCAGTATTTT.

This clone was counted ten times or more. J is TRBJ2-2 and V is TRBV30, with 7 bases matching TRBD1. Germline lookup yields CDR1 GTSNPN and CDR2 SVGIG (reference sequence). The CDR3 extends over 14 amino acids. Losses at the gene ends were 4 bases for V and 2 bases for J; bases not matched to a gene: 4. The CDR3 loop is CAWNRDSNTGELFF. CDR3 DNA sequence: TGTGCCTGGAACCGGGACAGCAACACCGGGGAGCTGTTTTTT.

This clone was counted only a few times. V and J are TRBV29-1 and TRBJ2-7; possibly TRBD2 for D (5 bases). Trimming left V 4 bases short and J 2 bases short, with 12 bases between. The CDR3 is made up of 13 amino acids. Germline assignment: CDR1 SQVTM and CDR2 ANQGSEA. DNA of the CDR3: TGCAGCGTTGTTCTAGCCTCCGCCTACGAGCAGTACTTC. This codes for CSVVLASAYEQYF.

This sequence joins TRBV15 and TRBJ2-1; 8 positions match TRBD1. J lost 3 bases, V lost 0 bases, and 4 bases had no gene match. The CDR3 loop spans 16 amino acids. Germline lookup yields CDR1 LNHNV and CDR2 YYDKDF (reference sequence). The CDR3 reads CATSREVGQVYNEQFF. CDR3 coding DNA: TGTGCCACCAGCAGAGAGGTGGGACAGGTCTACAATGAGCAGTTCTTC.

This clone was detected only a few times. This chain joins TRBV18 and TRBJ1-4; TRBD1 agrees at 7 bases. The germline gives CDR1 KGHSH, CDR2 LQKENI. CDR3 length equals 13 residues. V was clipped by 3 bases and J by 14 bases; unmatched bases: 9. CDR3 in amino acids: CASSPSDRAVLFF. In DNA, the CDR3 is TGTGCCAGCTCACCCTCAGACAGGGCGGTGCTGTTTTTT.

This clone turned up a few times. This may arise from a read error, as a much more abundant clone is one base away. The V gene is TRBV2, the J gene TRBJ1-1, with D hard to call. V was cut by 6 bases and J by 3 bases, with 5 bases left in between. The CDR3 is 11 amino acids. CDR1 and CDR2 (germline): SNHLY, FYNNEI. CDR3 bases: TGTGCCAGCAGGGAGTACACTGAAGCTTTCTTT. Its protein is CASREYTEAFF.

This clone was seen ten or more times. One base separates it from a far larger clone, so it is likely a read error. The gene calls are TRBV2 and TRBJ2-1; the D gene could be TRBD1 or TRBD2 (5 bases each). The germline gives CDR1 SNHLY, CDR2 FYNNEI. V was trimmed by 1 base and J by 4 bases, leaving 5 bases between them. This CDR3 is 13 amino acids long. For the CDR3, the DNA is TGTGCCAGCAGTGAAGGGGGGTACAATGAGCAGTTCTTC. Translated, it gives CASSEGGYNEQFF. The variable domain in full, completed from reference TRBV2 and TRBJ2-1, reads EPEVTQTPSHQVTQMGQEVILRCVPISNHLYFYWYRQILGQKVEFLVSFYNNEISEKSEIFDDQFSVERPDGSNFTLKIRSTKLEDSAMYFCASSEGGYNEQFFGPGTRLTVL.

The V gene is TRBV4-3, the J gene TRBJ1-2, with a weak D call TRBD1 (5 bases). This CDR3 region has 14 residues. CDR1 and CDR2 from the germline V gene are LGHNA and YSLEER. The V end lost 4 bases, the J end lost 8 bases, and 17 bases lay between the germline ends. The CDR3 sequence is CASSPRPEGVGYTF. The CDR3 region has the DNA TGCGCCAGCAGCCCCAGACCGGAAGGGGTCGGCTACACCTTC.

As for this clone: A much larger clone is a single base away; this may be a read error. The CDR3 loop is CASSTRTSGSDELFF. In DNA form, the CDR3 reads TGTGCCAGCAGTACGCGGACTAGCGGGAGCGACGAGCTGTTCTTC. V is TRBV7-9 and J is TRBJ2-1, with 13 bases aligning to TRBD2. The CDR3 runs to 15 residues. Germline V gene lookup returns CDR1 SEHNR and CDR2 FQNEAQ (reference sequence). Full variable domain (outside the CDR3, taken from reference TRBV7-9 and TRBJ2-1): DTGVSQNPRHKITKRGQNVTFRCDPISEHNRLYWYRQTLGQGPEFLTYFQNEAQLEKSRLLSDRFSAERPKGSFSTLEIQRTEQGDSAMYLCASSTRTSGSDELFFGPGTRLTVL.

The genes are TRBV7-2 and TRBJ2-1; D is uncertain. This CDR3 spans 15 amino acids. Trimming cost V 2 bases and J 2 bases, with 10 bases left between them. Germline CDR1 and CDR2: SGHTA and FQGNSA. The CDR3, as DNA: TGTGCCAGCAGCTTACCTCGCCGGACCTACAATGAGCAGTTCTTC. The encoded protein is CASSLPRRTYNEQFF.

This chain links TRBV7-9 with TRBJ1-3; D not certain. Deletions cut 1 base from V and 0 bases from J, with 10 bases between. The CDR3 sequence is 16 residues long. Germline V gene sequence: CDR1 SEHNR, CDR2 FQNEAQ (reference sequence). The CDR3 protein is CASSLEKGHSGNTIYF. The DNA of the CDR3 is TGTGCCAGCAGCTTAGAGAAGGGCCACTCTGGAAACACCATATATTTT. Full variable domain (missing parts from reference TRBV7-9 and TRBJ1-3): DTGVSQNPRHKITKRGQNVTFRCDPISEHNRLYWYRQTLGQGPEFLTYFQNEAQLEKSRLLSDRFSAERPKGSFSTLEIQRTEQGDSAMYLCASSLEKGHSGNTIYFGEGSWLTVV.

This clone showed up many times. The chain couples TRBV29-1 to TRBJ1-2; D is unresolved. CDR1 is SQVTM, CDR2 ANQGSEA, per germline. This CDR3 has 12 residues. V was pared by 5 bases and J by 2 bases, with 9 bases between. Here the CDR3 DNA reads TGCAGCGTTTCCGATCTAAACTATGGCTACACCTTC. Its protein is CSVSDLNYGYTF.

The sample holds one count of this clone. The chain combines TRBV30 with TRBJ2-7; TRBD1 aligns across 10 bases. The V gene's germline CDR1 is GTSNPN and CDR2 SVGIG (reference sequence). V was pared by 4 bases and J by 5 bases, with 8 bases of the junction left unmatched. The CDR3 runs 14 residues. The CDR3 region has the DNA TGTGCCTGGATAGGACAGGGGGAAGCTAACGAGCAGTACTTC. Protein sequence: CAWIGQGEANEQYF.

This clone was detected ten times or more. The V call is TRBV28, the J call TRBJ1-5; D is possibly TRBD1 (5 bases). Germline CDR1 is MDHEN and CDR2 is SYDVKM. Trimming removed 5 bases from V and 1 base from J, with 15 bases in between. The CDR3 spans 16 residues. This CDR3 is CASSPPLQGSNQPQHF. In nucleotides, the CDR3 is TGTGCCAGCAGTCCCCCCCTCCAGGGAAGCAATCAGCCCCAGCATTTT.

CDR3 in DNA: TGTGCCAGCATAATCAGGGGAGGCTCCTACGAGCAGTACTTC. This sequence encodes CASIIRGGSYEQYF. The gene calls are TRBV6-6 and TRBJ2-7; the D call may be TRBD1 or TRBD2 (6 bases each). V dropped 7 bases and J dropped 0 bases, with 13 bases sitting between them. This CDR3 has 14 residues. The germline gives CDR1 MNHNY, CDR2 SVGAGI (reference sequence).

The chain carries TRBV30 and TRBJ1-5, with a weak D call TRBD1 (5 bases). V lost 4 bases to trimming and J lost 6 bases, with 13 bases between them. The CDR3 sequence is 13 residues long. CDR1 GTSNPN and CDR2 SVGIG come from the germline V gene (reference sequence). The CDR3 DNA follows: TGTGCCTGGACCCAGGGTGCAGGTCAGCCCCAGCATTTT. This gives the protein CAWTQGAGQPQHF.

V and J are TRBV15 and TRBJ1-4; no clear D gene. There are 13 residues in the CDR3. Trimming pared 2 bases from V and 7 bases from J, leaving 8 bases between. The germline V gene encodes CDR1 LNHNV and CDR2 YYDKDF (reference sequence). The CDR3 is CATSRRYSEKLFF. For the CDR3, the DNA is TGTGCCACCAGCAGAAGGTATAGTGAAAAACTGTTTTTT.

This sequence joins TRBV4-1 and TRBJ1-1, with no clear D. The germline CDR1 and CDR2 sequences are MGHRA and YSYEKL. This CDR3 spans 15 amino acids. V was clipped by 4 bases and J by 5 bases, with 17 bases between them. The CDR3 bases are TGCGCCAGCAGCCCGAACCGGGGAGGGCGGACTGAAGCTTTCTTT. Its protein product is CASSPNRGGRTEAFF.

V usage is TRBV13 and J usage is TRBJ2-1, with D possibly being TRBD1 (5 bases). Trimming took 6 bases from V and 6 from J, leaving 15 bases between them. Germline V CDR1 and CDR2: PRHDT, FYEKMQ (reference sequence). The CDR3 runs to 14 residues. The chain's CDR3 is CASSEYRFGNEQFF. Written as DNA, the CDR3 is TGTGCCAGCAGTGAATACAGGTTTGGCAATGAGCAGTTCTTC.

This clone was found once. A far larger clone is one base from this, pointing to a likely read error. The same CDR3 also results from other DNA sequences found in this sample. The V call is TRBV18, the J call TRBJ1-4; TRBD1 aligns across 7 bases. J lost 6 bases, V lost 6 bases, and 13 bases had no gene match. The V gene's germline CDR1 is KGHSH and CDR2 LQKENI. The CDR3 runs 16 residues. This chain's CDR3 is CASSDWTGTADEKLFF. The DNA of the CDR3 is TGTGCCAGCTCGGATTGGACCGGGACAGCGGATGAAAAACTGTTTTTT.

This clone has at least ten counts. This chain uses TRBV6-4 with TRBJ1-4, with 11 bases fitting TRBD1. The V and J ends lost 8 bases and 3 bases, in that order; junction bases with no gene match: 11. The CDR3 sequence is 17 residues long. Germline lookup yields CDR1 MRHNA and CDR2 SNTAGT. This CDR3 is CASVKDRGRPSNEKLFF. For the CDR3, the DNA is TGTGCCAGCGTCAAGGACAGGGGGCGCCCATCTAATGAAAAACTGTTTTTT.

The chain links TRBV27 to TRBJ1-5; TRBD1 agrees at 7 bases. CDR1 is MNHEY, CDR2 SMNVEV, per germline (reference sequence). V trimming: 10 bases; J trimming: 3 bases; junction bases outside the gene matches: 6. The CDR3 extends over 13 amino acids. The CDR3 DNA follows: TGTGCCACACCACAGGGGTACAATCAGCCCCAGCATTTT. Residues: CATPQGYNQPQHF.

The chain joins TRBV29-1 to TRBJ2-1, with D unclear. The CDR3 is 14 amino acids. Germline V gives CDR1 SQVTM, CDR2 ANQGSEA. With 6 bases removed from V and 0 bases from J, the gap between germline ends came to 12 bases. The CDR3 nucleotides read TGCAGCGTCCCGGCACTTTCCTCCTACAATGAGCAGTTCTTC. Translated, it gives CSVPALSSYNEQFF.

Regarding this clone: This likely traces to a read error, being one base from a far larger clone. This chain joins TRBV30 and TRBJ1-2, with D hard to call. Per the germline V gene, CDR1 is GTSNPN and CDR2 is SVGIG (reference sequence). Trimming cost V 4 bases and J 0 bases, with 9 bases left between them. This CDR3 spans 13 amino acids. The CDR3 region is CAWNSGANYGYTF. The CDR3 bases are TGTGCCTGGAACTCCGGGGCTAACTATGGCTACACCTTC.

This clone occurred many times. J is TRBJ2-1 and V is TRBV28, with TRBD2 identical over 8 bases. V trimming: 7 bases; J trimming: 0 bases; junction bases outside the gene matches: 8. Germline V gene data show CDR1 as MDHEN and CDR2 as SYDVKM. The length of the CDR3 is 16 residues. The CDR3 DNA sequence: TGTGCCAGCACCCTTAGCGGGGCCAGCTCCTACAATGAGCAGTTCTTC. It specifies CASTLSGASSYNEQFF. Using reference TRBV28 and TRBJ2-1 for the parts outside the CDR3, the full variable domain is DVKVTQSSRYLVKRTGEKVFLECVQDMDHENMFWYRQDPGLGLRLIYFSYDVKMKEKGDIPEGYSVSREKKERFSLILESASTNQTSMYLCASTLSGASSYNEQFFGPGTRLTVL.

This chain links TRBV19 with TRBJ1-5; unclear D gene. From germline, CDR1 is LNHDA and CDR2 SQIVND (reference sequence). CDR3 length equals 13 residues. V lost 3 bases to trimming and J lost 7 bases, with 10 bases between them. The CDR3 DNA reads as TGTGCCAGTAGTATTAGCAGAGACCAGCCCCAGCATTTT. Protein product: CASSISRDQPQHF.